This record looks at one T cell receptor beta chain sequence and its context. It may be a read error: a sequence one base away is much more abundant. Those who donated, Caucasian adults without exception, all lived in Nashville, Tennessee. This specimen comes from a study of shared clonotypes between healthy human individuals. The CDR3 runs to 13 residues. CDR1 is MNHNS and CDR2 is SASEGT in the germline V gene. The method was immunoSEQ multiplex PCR; TCRdb's version includes in-frame clones alone and lacks a portion of them. The sample records roughly 1,000,000 clones, about 84% being singletons. J is TRBJ1-2 and V is TRBV6-1; possibly TRBD1 for D (6 bases). Sequencing used memory CD4+ T cells from PBMCs. This sample's subset: CD45RA-negative fraction. This clonotype originated in a man younger than 30 in good health. Some clones in this sample may be carry-over from other donors' samples. The CDR3 sequence is CAIEGGGNYGYIF. The CDR3 DNA sequence: TGTGCCATCGAGGGAGGGGGGAATTATGGCTACATCTTC.